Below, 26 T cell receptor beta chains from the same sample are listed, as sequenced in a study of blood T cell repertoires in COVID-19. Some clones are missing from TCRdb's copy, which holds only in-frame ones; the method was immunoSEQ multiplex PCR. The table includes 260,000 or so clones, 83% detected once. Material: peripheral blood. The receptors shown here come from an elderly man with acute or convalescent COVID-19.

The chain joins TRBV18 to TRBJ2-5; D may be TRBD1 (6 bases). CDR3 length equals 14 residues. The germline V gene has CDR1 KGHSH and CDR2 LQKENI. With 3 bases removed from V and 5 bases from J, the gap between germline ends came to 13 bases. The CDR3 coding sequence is TGTGCCAGCTCACCCCTCAGGGGCGCGGAGACCCAGTACTTC. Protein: CASSPLRGAETQYF.

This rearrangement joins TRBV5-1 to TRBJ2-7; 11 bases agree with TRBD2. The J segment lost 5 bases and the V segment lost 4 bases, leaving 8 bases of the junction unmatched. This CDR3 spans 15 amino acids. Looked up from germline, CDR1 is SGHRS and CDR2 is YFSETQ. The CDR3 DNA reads TGCGCCAGCAGCCCCACCTCTAGCGGGAGGCACGAGCAGTACTTC. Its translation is CASSPTSSGRHEQYF.

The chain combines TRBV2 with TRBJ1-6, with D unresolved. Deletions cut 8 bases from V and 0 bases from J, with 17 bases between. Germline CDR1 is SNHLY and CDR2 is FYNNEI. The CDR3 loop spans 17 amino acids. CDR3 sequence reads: CASRRTFLSSYNSPLHF. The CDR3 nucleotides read TGTGCCAGCCGAAGGACTTTCTTGAGCTCCTATAATTCACCCCTCCACTTT.

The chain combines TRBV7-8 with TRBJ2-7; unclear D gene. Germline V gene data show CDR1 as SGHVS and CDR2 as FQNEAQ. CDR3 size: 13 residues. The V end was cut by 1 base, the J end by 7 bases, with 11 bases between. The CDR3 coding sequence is TGTGCCAGCAGCTTAGGAGAACGGTCAGAGCAGTACTTC. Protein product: CASSLGERSEQYF. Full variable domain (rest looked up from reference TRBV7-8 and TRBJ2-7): GAGVSQSPRYKVAKRGQDVALRCDPISGHVSLFWYQQALGQGPEFLTYFQNEAQLDKSGLPSDRFFAERPEGSVSTLKIQRTQQEDSAVYLCASSLGERSEQYFGPGTRLTVT.

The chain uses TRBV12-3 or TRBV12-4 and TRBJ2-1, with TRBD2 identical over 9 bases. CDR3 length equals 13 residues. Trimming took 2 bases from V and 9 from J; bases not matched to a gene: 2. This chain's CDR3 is CASSLISGGEQFF. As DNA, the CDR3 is TGTGCCAGCAGTTTAATTAGCGGGGGTGAGCAGTTCTTC.

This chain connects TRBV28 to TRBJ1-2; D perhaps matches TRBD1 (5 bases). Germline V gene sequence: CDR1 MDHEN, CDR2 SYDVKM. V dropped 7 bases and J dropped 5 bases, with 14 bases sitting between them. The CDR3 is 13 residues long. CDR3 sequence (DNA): TGTGCCAGCACCCCAGGGTCCATATATGGCTACACCTTC. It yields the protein CASTPGSIYGYTF.

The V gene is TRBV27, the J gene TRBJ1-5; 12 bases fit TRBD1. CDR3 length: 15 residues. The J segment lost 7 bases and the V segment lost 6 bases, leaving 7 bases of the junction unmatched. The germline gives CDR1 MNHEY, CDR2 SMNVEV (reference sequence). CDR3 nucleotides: TGTGCCAGCAGACCGGGACAGGGGGCTTGGCAGCCCCAGCATTTT. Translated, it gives CASRPGQGAWQPQHF.

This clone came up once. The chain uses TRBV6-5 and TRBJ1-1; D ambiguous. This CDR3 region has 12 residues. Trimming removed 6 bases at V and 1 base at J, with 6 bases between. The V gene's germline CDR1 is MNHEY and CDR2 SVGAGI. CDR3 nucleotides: TGTGCCAGCAGGTTCAAGAACACTGAAGCTTTCTTT. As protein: CASRFKNTEAFF.

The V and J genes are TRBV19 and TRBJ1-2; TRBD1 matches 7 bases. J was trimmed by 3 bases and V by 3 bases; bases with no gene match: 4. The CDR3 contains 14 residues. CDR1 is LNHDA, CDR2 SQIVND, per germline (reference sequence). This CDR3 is CASSITGDYYGYTF. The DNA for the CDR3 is TGTGCCAGTAGTATTACAGGGGACTACTATGGCTACACCTTC. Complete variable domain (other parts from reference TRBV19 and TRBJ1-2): DGGITQSPKYLFRKEGQNVTLSCEQNLNHDAMYWYRQDPGQGLRLIYYSQIVNDFQKGDIAEGYSVSREKKESFPLTVTSAQKNPTAFYLCASSITGDYYGYTFGSGTRLTVV.

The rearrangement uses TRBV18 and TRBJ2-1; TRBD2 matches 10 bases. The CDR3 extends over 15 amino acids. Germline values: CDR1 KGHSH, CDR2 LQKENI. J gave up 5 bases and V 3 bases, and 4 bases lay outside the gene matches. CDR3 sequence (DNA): TGTGCCAGCTCACCTGCCCTAGCGGGGGACAATGAGCAGTTCTTC. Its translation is CASSPALAGDNEQFF. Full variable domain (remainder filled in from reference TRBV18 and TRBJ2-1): NAGVMQNPRHLVRRRGQEARLRCSPMKGHSHVYWYRQLPEEGLKFMVYLQKENIIDESGMPKERFSAEFPKEGPSILRIQQVVRGDSAAYFCASSPALAGDNEQFFGPGTRLTVL.

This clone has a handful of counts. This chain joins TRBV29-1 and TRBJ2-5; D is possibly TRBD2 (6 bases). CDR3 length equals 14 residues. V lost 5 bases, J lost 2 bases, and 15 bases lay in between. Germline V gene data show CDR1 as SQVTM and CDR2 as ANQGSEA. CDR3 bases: TGCAGCGTTAAGCTGAGGCGGGAACAAGAGACCCAGTACTTC. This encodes CSVKLRREQETQYF.

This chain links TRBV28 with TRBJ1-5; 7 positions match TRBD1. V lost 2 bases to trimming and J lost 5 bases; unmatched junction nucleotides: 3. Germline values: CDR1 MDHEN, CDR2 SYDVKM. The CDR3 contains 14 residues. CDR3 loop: CASSLDRAYQPQHF. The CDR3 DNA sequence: TGTGCCAGCAGTTTAGACAGGGCATATCAGCCCCAGCATTTT. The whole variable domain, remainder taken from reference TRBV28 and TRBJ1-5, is DVKVTQSSRYLVKRTGEKVFLECVQDMDHENMFWYRQDPGLGLRLIYFSYDVKMKEKGDIPEGYSVSREKKERFSLILESASTNQTSMYLCASSLDRAYQPQHFGDGTRLSIL.

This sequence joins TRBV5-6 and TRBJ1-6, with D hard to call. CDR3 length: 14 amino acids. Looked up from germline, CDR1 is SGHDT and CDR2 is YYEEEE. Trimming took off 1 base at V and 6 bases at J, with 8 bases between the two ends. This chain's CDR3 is CASSLSVPNSPLHF. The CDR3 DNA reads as TGTGCCAGCAGCTTGTCAGTTCCTAATTCACCCCTCCACTTT.

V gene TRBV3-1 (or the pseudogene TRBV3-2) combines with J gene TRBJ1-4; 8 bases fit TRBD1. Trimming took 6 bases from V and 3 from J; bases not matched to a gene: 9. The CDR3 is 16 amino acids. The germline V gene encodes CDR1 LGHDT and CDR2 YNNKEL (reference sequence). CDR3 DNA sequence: TGTGCCAGCAGGGCCAGGGGGCTTCAGGCTAATGAAAAACTGTTTTTT. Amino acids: CASRARGLQANEKLFF.

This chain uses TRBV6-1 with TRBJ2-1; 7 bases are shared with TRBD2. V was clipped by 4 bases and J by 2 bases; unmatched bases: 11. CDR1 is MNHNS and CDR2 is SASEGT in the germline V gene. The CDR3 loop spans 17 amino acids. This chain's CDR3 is CASSVVLGGSTYNEQFF. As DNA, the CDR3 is TGTGCCAGCAGTGTGGTATTGGGCGGGAGTACCTACAATGAGCAGTTCTTC.

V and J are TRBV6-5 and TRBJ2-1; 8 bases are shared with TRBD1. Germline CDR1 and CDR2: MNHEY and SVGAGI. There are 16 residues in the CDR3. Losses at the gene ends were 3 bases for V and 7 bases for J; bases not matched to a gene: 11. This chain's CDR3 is CASSYRLGQVQNEQFF. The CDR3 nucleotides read TGTGCCAGCAGTTATCGGCTGGGACAGGTACAGAATGAGCAGTTCTTC.

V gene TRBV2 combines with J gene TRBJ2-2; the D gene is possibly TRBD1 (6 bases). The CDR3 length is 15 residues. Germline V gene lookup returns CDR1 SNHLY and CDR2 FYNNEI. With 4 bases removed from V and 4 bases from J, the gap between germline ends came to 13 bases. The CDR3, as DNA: TGTGCCAGCAGTGTGTCCCAGGGGACCACCGGGGAGCTGTTTTTT. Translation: CASSVSQGTTGELFF.

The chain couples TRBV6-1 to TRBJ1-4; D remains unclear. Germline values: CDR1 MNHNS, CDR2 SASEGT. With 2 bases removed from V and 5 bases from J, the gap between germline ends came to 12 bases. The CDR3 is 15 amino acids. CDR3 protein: CASSEYKGGNEKLFF. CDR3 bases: TGTGCCAGCAGTGAATATAAGGGAGGGAATGAAAAACTGTTTTTT.

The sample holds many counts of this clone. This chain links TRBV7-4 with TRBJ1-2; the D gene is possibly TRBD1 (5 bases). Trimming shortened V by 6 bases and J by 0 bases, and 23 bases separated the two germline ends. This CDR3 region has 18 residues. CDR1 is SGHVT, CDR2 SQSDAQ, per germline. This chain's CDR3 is CASRRETGTAETNYGYTF. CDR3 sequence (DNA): TGTGCCAGCAGGCGGGAGACCGGGACCGCAGAAACTAACTATGGCTACACCTTC.

CDR3 sequence: CASTRFSYEQYF. DNA for the CDR3: TGTGCCTCAACTAGGTTCTCCTACGAGCAGTACTTC. This chain uses TRBV2 with TRBJ2-7; D might be TRBD2 (5 bases). Trimming removed 11 bases at V and 0 bases at J, with 11 bases between. This CDR3 is built from 12 residues. Germline-derived CDR1 and CDR2 are SNHLY and FYNNEI.

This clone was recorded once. The CDR3 loop is CATSSSRSGVFQPQHF. The CDR3 DNA reads TGTGCCACCAGTTCGAGTAGGTCAGGGGTTTTTCAGCCCCAGCATTTT. The rearrangement joins TRBV24-1 to TRBJ1-5; a possible D gene is TRBD1 (6 bases). CDR3 size: 16 residues. In germline, CDR1 is KGHDR, CDR2 SFDVKD. Trimming removed 6 bases at V and 6 bases at J, with 20 bases between.

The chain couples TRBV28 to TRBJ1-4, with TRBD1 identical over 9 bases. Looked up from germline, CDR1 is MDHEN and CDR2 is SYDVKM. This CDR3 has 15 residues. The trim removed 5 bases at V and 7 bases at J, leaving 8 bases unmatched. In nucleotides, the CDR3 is TGTGCCAGCAGTCCCCCCGGGACAGGGAGTGAAAAACTGTTTTTT. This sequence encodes CASSPPGTGSEKLFF.

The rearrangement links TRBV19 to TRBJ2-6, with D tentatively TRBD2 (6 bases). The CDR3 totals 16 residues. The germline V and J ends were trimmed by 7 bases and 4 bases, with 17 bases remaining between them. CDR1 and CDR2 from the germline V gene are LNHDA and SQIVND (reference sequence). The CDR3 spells CASTYTGELGANVLTF. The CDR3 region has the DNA TGTGCCAGTACCTATACGGGGGAGTTAGGGGCCAACGTCCTGACTTTC.

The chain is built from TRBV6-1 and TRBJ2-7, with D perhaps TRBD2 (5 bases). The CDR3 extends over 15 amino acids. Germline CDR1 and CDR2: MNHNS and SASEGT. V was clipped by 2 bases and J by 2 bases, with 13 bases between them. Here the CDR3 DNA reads TGTGCCAGCAGTGAATCGGGCGGGCTCGCCTACGAGCAGTACTTC. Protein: CASSESGGLAYEQYF.

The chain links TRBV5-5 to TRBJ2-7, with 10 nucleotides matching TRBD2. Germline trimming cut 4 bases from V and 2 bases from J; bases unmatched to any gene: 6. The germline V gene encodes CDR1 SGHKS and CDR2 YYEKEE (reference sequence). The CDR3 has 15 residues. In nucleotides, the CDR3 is TGTGCCAGCAGCGCGAGACTAGCGGGCCCCTACGAGCAGTACTTC. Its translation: CASSARLAGPYEQYF.

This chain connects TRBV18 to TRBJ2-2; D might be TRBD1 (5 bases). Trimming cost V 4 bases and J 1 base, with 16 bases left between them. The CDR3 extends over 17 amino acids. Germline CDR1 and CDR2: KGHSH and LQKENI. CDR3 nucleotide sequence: TGTGCCAGCTCACAATTGACAGCTACTAAGAACACCGGGGAGCTGTTTTTT. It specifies CASSQLTATKNTGELFF.